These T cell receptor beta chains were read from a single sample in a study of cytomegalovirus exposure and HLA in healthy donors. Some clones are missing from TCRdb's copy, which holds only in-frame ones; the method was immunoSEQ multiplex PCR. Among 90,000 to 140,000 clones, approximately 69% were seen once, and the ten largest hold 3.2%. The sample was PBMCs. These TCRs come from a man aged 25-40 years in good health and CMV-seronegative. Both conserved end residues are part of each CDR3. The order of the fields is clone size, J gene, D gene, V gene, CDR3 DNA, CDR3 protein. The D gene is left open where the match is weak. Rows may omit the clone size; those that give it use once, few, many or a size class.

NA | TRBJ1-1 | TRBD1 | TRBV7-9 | TGTGCCAGCAGCTTTGCTCAGGGGGGAATGAACACTGAAGCTTTCTTT | CASSFAQGGMNTEAFF
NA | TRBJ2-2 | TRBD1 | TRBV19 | TGTGCCAGTAACAGGGGATTGAACACCGGGGAGCTGTTTTTT | CASNRGLNTGELFF
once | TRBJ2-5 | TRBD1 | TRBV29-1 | TGCAGCGTGGAGAAACAGGGGAAACAAGAGACCCAGTACTTC | CSVEKQGKQETQYF
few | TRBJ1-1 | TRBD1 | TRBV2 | TGTGCCAGCAGTGGACAGGGTTCGGGCACTGAAGCTTTCTTT | CASSGQGSGTEAFF
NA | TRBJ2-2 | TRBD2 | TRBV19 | TGTGCCAGTAGTAGGGGGGAAGCTAGCGGGAGGTATCTCGCCGGGGAGCTGTTTTTT | CASSRGEASGRYLAGELFF
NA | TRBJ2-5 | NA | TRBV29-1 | TGCAGCTGCAACCAGCGGGCGAAAGAGACCCAGTACTTC | CSCNQRAKETQYF
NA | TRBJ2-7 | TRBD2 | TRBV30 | TGTGCCTGGAGTGGCGTAGCGGGGATAAGCTCCTACGAGCAGTACTTC | CAWSGVAGISSYEQYF
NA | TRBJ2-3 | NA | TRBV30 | TGTGCCTGGGGACAAGTAGTGGATACGCAGTATTTT | CAWGQVVDTQYF
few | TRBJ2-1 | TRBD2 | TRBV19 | TGTGCCAGTAGTATCGTCGGGAGGATTGAGCAGTTCTTC | CASSIVGRIEQFF
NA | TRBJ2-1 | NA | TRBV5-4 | TGTGCCAGCAGCCCGGAGGCCGGACTTTCCTACAATGAGCAGTTCTTC | CASSPEAGLSYNEQFF
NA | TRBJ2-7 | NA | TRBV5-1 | TGCGCCAGCAGCTTGGCCGAAGTGGGAGGATCCTACGAGCAGTATTTC | CASSLAEVGGSYEQYF
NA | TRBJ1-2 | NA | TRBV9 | TGTGCCAGCAGCGTAGTGGCAGGGGACTATGGCTACACCTTC | CASSVVAGDYGYTF
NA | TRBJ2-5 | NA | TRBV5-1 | TGCGCCAGCAGTTTGACTAACCAAGAGACCCAGTACTTC | CASSLTNQETQYF
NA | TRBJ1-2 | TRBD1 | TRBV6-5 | TGTGCCAGCAGGACAGGGGTGAGGAGCTACACCTTC | CASRTGVRSYTF
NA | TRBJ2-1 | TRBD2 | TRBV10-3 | TGTGCCATCGGGACTAGCGGGAGGTCCTACAATGAGCAGTTCTTC | CAIGTSGRSYNEQFF
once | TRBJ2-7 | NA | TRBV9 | TGTGCCAGCAGCCCCGGGAGTGCCTACGAGCAGTACTTC | CASSPGSAYEQYF
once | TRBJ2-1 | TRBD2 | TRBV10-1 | TGCGCCAGCAACACCCCCGCAAGGTTAGCGGGAGGGCCAATGAAGCAGTTCTTC | CASNTPARLAGGPMKQFF
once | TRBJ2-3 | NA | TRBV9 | TGTGCCAGCAGCGTAACGGGGACACGTCTAGATACGCAGTATTTT | CASSVTGTRLDTQYF
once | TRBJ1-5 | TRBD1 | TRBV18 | TGTGCCAGCTCCCTAAAAGGGACAGGGGCTAATCAGCCCCAGCATTTT | CASSLKGTGANQPQHF
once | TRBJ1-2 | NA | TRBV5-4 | TGTGCCAGCAGCTCCAGGATTAACTATGGCTACACCTTC | CASSSRINYGYTF
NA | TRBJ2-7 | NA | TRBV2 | TGTGCCAGCAGTGAAGCGGGAAGGGGTCGGCACTTC | CASSEAGRGRHF
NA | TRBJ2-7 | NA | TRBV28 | TGTGCCAGCAGCGGGAACGAGCAGTACTTC | CASSGNEQYF
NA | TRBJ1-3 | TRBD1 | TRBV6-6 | TGTGCCAGCACGGTGGGGGGGACAGGCCCTCGAAACACCATATATTTT | CASTVGGTGPRNTIYF
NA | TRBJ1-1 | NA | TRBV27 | TGTGCCAGCAGTCCCACAGGGAAGAACACTGAAGCTTTCTTT | CASSPTGKNTEAFF
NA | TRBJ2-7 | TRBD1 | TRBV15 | TGTGCCACCAGCAGAACCGGGACAGGCTACGAGCAGTACTTC | CATSRTGTGYEQYF
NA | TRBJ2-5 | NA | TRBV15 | TGTGCCACCAGCAGTCCTGATACGGGGTTAAAGACCCAGTACTTC | CATSSPDTGLKTQYF
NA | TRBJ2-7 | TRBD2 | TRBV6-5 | TGTGCCAGCAGTTACTCGGGTAGCGGGATTTCCCACGAGCAGTACTTC | CASSYSGSGISHEQYF
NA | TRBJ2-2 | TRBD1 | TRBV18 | TGTGCCAGCTTTCGACAGGGGAACACCGGGGAGCTGTTTTTT | CASFRQGNTGELFF
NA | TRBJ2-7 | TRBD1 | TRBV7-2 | TGTGCCAGCAGCATAGGGACAGGGGGGCCCTACGAGCAGTACTTC | CASSIGTGGPYEQYF
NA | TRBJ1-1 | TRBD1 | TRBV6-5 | TGTGCCAGCAGTTACCAACAGGACAGGGTTTCAGCTTTCTTT | CASSYQQDRVSAFF
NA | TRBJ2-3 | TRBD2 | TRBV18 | TGTGCCAGCTCACCAACTAGCGGGAAAAGAACAGATACGCAGTATTTT | CASSPTSGKRTDTQYF
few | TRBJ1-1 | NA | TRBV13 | TGTGCCAGCAGCTTAGCGCTGTTTGGCCAAGCTTTCTTT | CASSLALFGQAFF
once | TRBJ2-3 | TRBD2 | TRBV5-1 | TGCGCCAGCAGCTTGGGACTAGCGGTCCAATACACAGATACGCAGTATTTT | CASSLGLAVQYTDTQYF
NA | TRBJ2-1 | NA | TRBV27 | TGTGCCAGCAGTTTACCCGACATCAAAGCCTACAATGAGCAGTTCTTC | CASSLPDIKAYNEQFF
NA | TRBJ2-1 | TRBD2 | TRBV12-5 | TGTGCTAGTGGTCGCGGGGGTGAGCAGTTCTTC | CASGRGGEQFF
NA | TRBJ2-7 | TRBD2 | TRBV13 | TGTGCCAGCACCTGGCGACTAGCGACCCTCCGCGAGCAGTACTTC | CASTWRLATLREQYF
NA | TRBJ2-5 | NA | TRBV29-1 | TGCAGCTTTCGGGAGTACCAAGAGACCCAGTACTTC | CSFREYQETQYF
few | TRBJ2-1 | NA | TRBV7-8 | TGTGCCAGCAGCTTAGACGGCTACAATGAGCAGTTCTTC | CASSLDGYNEQFF
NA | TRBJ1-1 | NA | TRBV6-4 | TGTGCCAGCAGGCTTGAGAGCCAGGAGGGGACTGAAGCTTTCTTT | CASRLESQEGTEAFF
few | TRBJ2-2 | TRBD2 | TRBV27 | TGTGCCAGCTCAGACCAACTAGCGTCGAACACCGGGGAGCTGTTTTTT | CASSDQLASNTGELFF
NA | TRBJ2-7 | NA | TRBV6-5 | TGTGCCAGCAGTTACTCCGGGGGCGAGCAGTACTTC | CASSYSGGEQYF
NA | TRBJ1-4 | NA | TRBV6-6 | TGTGCCAGCAGCAGGGTGTCAGCAACTAATGAAAAACTGTTTTTT | CASSRVSATNEKLFF
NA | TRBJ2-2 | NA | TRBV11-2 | TGTGCCAGCAGCTACGTCCAGGCCAGTACCGGGGAGCTGTTTTTT | CASSYVQASTGELFF
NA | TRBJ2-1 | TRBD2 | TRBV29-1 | TGCAGCGTTGAAGGAGGTAGCGGGAGTTACAATGAGCAGTTCTTC | CSVEGGSGSYNEQFF
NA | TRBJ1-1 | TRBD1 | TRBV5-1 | TGCGCCAGCAGCTCCCGGACAGGGCGCAACGCTGAAGCTTTCTTT | CASSSRTGRNAEAFF
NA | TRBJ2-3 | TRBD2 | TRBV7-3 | TGTGCCAGCAGCCGCCTGGGACTAGCGGGATCGGGCACAGATACGCAGTATTTT | CASSRLGLAGSGTDTQYF
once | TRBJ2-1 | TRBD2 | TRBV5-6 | TGTGCCAGCACCCCGCGGGGACTAGCGCACTACAATGAGCAGTTCTTC | CASTPRGLAHYNEQFF
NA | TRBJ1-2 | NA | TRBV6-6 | TGTGCCAGCAGTTACAGGCTGGACAGTAACTATGGCTACACCTTC | CASSYRLDSNYGYTF
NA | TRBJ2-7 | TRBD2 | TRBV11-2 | TGTGCCAGCAGCCTTAGGACTAGCGGGAGTTCGAGCTCCTACGAGCAGTACTTC | CASSLRTSGSSSSYEQYF
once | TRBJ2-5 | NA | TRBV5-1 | TGCGCCAGCAGAATCCGGGGATCAAACGAAGAGACCCAGTACTTC | CASRIRGSNEETQYF
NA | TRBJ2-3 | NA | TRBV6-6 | TGTGCCAGCGGCCTTCCCAGGGGCACAGATACGCAGTATTTT | CASGLPRGTDTQYF
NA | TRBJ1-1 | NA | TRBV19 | TGTGCCAGTAATTCCGGGAGACAGGTCCGGGGGGCTGAAGCTTTCTTT | CASNSGRQVRGAEAFF
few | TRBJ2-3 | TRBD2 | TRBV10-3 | TGTGCCATCAGTGAGAGCGGGAGTGATACGCAGTATTTT | CAISESGSDTQYF
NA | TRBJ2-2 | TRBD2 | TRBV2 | TGTGCCAGCAGTCCCGGGAGGGCGAACACCGGGGAGCTGTTTTTT | CASSPGRANTGELFF
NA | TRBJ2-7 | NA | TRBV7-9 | TGTGCCAGCAGCTACGGAATAGCATCCTACGAGCAGTACTTC | CASSYGIASYEQYF
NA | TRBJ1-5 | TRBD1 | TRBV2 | TGTGCCAGCAATTTACAGGGGAATCAGCCCCAGCATTTT | CASNLQGNQPQHF
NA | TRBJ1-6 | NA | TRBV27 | TGTGCCAGCAGTCCGCTCGACAGCCGGTCACCCCTCCACTTT | CASSPLDSRSPLHF
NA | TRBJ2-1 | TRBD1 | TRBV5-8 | TGTGCCAGCAGCTACGACAGGGGGCGCGATGAGCAGTTCTTC | CASSYDRGRDEQFF
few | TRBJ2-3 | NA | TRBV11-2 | TGTGCCAGCAGCTTAGAACGGGATCGCACAGATACGCAGTATTTT | CASSLERDRTDTQYF